The 16 T cell receptor beta chains listed next were all sequenced from one sample in a study of PD-1 blockade in classical Hodgkin lymphoma. TCRdb's table, derived via immunoSEQ multiplex PCR, lists solely in-frame clones and lacks some. The table includes roughly 100,000 clones, 78% detected once. Time point meaning: cycle 4 day 1 (C4D1), after 6 weeks of nivolumab. There was relapse after autologous stem cell transplantation in every patient, and there was variation in brentuximab vedotin exposure. The sequencing here drew on peripheral blood mononuclear cells (PBMCs), taken before the fourth cycle of nivolumab. The receptors originated from a human donor with classical Hodgkin lymphoma.

This chain links TRBV10-3 with TRBJ1-3; D is unclear. The CDR3 consists of 12 residues. CDR1 ENHRY and CDR2 SYGVKD come from the germline V gene. The ends were cut back, 6 bases at V and 7 bases at J, with 10 bases in the middle. The CDR3 loop reads CAIRGPGNTIYF. In DNA, the CDR3 is TGTGCCATCAGGGGCCCGGGGAACACCATATATTTT.

The genes are TRBV4-2 and TRBJ1-3; maybe TRBD1 (5 bases). Trimming removed 0 bases at V and 11 bases at J, with 20 bases between. The germline CDR1 and CDR2 sequences are LGHNA and YNFKEQ. The CDR3 extends over 16 amino acids. The CDR3 region is CASSQEVARLGHAIYF. CDR3 nucleotides: TGTGCCAGCAGCCAAGAGGTTGCCCGTCTCGGACACGCCATATATTTT.

The chain links TRBV5-1 to TRBJ1-6; D is possibly TRBD1 (5 bases). This CDR3 contains 15 residues. Germline lookup yields CDR1 SGHRS and CDR2 YFSETQ. V lost 1 base and J 4 bases, leaving 9 bases between the germline ends. The chain's CDR3 is CASSLLTDYNSPLHF. The CDR3 nucleotides are TGCGCCAGCAGCTTGCTGACAGATTATAATTCACCCCTCCACTTT.

This chain uses TRBV5-1 with TRBJ2-3; 10 positions agree with TRBD2. With V trimmed by 4 bases and J by 4 bases, 24 bases remained unmatched. Looked up from germline, CDR1 is SGHRS and CDR2 is YFSETQ. This CDR3 has 21 residues. CDR3 coding DNA: TGCGCCAGCAGCGCCCGACGATTTGAATCTGGTCTGGGACTAGCGTCAGATACGCAGTATTTT. Protein: CASSARRFESGLGLASDTQYF.

The chain joins TRBV9 to TRBJ2-3; weak D call: TRBD2 (5 bases). CDR1 is SGDLS and CDR2 is YYNGEE in the germline V gene. Trimming took 0 bases from V and 2 from J, leaving 10 bases between them. CDR3 size: 15 residues. CDR3 nucleotide sequence: TGTGCCAGCAGCGTAGGCCCGGACTCCACAGATACGCAGTATTTT. This translates into CASSVGPDSTDTQYF.

The chain links TRBV7-8 to TRBJ2-1; 14 bases are a match to TRBD2. The CDR3 length is 16 residues. J lost 9 bases, V lost 5 bases, and 9 bases had no gene match. CDR1 is SGHVS, CDR2 FQNEAQ, per germline. The CDR3 is CASSPGLAGVRSEQFF. CDR3 nucleotide sequence: TGTGCCAGCAGCCCGGGACTAGCGGGAGTCCGGAGTGAGCAGTTCTTC.

The V gene is TRBV6-1, the J gene TRBJ1-4; no firm D call. V dropped 2 bases and J dropped 14 bases, with 12 bases sitting between them. Germline values: CDR1 MNHNS, CDR2 SASEGT. The CDR3 length is 12 residues. The CDR3, as DNA: TGTGCCAGCAGTGAAAGTCTTCGGGGTCTGTTTTTT. The encoded protein is CASSESLRGLFF.

As DNA, the CDR3 is TGCGCCAGCAGAAGGGACAGGAGAGACCAAGAGACCCAGTACTTC. As protein: CASRRDRRDQETQYF. The chain links TRBV5-1 to TRBJ2-5, with TRBD1 matching 8 bases. J was trimmed by 0 bases and V by 5 bases; bases with no gene match: 6. CDR3 length: 15 residues. Germline-derived CDR1 and CDR2 are SGHRS and YFSETQ.

The J gene is TRBJ1-5, the V gene TRBV18; 10 nucleotides match TRBD1. The CDR3 has 16 amino acids. Trimming at V came to 2 bases and at J to 2 bases, leaving 3 bases not matched to a gene. Germline CDR1 KGHSH, CDR2 LQKENI. CDR3 protein: CASSPWDRGGNQPQHF. CDR3 DNA sequence: TGTGCCAGCTCACCATGGGACAGGGGTGGCAATCAGCCCCAGCATTTT.

This chain links TRBV9 with TRBJ2-5; D perhaps matches TRBD1 (6 bases). CDR3 length equals 13 residues. Trimming shortened V by 4 bases and J by 4 bases, and 11 bases separated the two germline ends. Looked up from germline, CDR1 is SGDLS and CDR2 is YYNGEE. CDR3 amino acids: CASSRPGVETQYF. CDR3 sequence (DNA): TGTGCCAGCAGCCGGCCAGGGGTAGAGACCCAGTACTTC.

The rearrangement uses TRBV9 and TRBJ2-5; a possible D gene is TRBD2 (5 bases). CDR3 size: 15 residues. V lost 0 bases, J lost 0 bases, and 9 bases lay in between. The germline gives CDR1 SGDLS, CDR2 YYNGEE. CDR3 protein: CASSVGVGDQETQYF. Written as DNA, the CDR3 is TGTGCCAGCAGCGTAGGGGTGGGAGACCAAGAGACCCAGTACTTC.

J is TRBJ1-2 and V is TRBV7-2, with unresolved D. The V end lost 0 bases, the J end lost 4 bases, and 9 bases lay between the germline ends. The CDR3 is made up of 14 amino acids. Germline V gene sequence: CDR1 SGHTA, CDR2 FQGNSA. This CDR3 is CASSLAGQIYGYTF. The CDR3 nucleotides are TGTGCCAGCAGCTTAGCGGGCCAGATCTATGGCTACACCTTC.

The gene calls are TRBV19 and TRBJ2-5, with 7 bases matching TRBD1. CDR1 is LNHDA, CDR2 SQIVND, per germline (reference sequence). The CDR3 length is 14 residues. With 6 bases clipped from V and 2 bases from J, the junction kept 6 bases outside the gene matches. The CDR3 sequence: CASRTTGEQETQYF. In nucleotides, the CDR3 is TGTGCCAGTAGAACAACAGGGGAACAAGAGACCCAGTACTTC.

The genes are TRBV18 and TRBJ2-1, with 7 positions matching TRBD1. V gave up 2 bases and J gave up 5 bases; unmatched junction bases: 6. Germline values: CDR1 KGHSH, CDR2 LQKENI. This CDR3 spans 15 amino acids. CDR3 loop: CASSPATGKNNEQFF. The CDR3 DNA is TGTGCCAGCTCACCAGCGACAGGGAAGAACAATGAGCAGTTCTTC.

The J gene is TRBJ2-1, the V gene TRBV19; the match to TRBD2 covers 10 bases. This CDR3 region has 15 residues. Germline-derived CDR1 and CDR2 are LNHDA and SQIVND (reference sequence). Losses at the gene ends were 3 bases for V and 8 bases for J; bases not matched to a gene: 7. CDR3 in amino acids: CASSMKAGGPHEQFF. The CDR3 coding sequence is TGTGCCAGTAGTATGAAAGCGGGAGGGCCGCATGAGCAGTTCTTC. Using reference TRBV19 and TRBJ2-1 for the parts outside the CDR3, the full variable domain is DGGITQSPKYLFRKEGQNVTLSCEQNLNHDAMYWYRQDPGQGLRLIYYSQIVNDFQKGDIAEGYSVSREKKESFPLTVTSAQKNPTAFYLCASSMKAGGPHEQFFGPGTRLTVL.

The sample holds one count of this clone. CDR3 nucleotide sequence: TGTGCCTGGAGACCCACTAGCGGGAACTCTGGGGCCAACGTCCTGACTTTC. The encoded protein is CAWRPTSGNSGANVLTF. The chain uses TRBV30 and TRBJ2-6; TRBD2 matches at 10 bases. Trimming removed 3 bases from V and 0 bases from J; junction bases left unmatched: 5. In germline, CDR1 is GTSNPN, CDR2 SVGIG (reference sequence). This CDR3 has 17 residues.